The 30 T cell receptor beta chains below come from one sample, sequenced in a study of T cell repertoires in cytomegalovirus infection. What these receptors recognize is not known. TCRdb re-derived calls from the reads in MiXCR, one entry per CDR3 protein. The sample records approximately 910,000 distinct CDR3 sequences, about 33% being singletons. Material: cultured CD8+ T cells from PBMCs, obtained from culture after CMV antigen stimulation. The receptors originated from a human donor in good health (CMV status not recorded). Some clones in this sample may be carry-over from other donors' samples.

This clonotype came up a few times. The rearrangement joins TRBV19 to TRBJ2-1; D uncertain. Germline V gene data show CDR1 as LNHDA and CDR2 as SQIVND (reference sequence). V was cut by 6 bases and J by 7 bases, with 10 bases left in between. CDR3 length equals 12 residues. CDR3 DNA sequence: TGTGCCAGTAGCCCCAACGTGAATGAGCAGTTCTTC. Its protein is CASSPNVNEQFF.

This clonotype was recorded once. This CDR3 reads CASSLDLWGGDGYTF. CDR3 nucleotides: TGCGCCAGCAGCTTGGATCTTTGGGGGGGGGATGGCTACACCTTC. J is TRBJ1-2 and V is TRBV5-1; D is perhaps TRBD1 (5 bases). Germline loops: CDR1 SGHRS, CDR2 YFSETQ. The ends were cut back, 0 bases at V and 6 bases at J, with 15 bases in the middle. CDR3 length: 15 amino acids.

The chain is built from TRBV14 and TRBJ1-1; perhaps TRBD1 as D (6 bases). V lost 4 bases and J lost 1, with 19 bases in between. Germline V gives CDR1 SGHDN, CDR2 FVKESK. CDR3 length: 17 amino acids. The CDR3 here is CASSPLFRTGANTEAFF. For the CDR3, the DNA is TGTGCCAGCAGCCCCCTATTTCGGACGGGGGCGAACACTGAAGCTTTCTTT.

This clonotype turned up a few times. This chain connects TRBV27 to TRBJ2-7, with TRBD2 identical over 8 bases. V was clipped by 5 bases and J by 1 base; unmatched bases: 7. Germline V gene sequence: CDR1 MNHEY, CDR2 SMNVEV (reference sequence). This CDR3 region has 15 residues. The CDR3 region is CASSPREGLSYEQYF. CDR3 in DNA: TGTGCCAGCAGTCCCCGGGAGGGGTTATCCTACGAGCAGTACTTC.

Comments on this clonotype: The CDR3 does not close with the conserved phenylalanine or tryptophan, likely indicating a read error. The rearrangement links TRBV6-6 to TRBJ1-2; D is unclear. CDR1 and CDR2 (germline): MNHNY, SVGAGI (reference sequence). V lost 5 bases and J lost 5, with 12 bases in between. The CDR3 extends over 13 amino acids. The CDR3 DNA reads TGTGCCAGCAGTGATGGCACGGTATATGGCTACACCCTC. Protein sequence: CASSDGTVYGYTL.

This clonotype appeared a few times. J is TRBJ1-5 and V is TRBV6-1, with 12 bases aligning to TRBD1. V lost 2 bases to trimming and J lost 3 bases; unmatched junction nucleotides: 8. The CDR3 has 18 residues. CDR1 is MNHNS, CDR2 SASEGT, per germline. CDR3 region: CASSEWDRGLRNNQPQHF. CDR3 nucleotide sequence: TGTGCCAGCAGTGAATGGGACAGGGGGCTGCGGAACAATCAGCCCCAGCATTTT.

Many counts were recorded for this clonotype. The J gene is TRBJ2-1, the V gene TRBV7-2, with a possible D match to TRBD1 (7 bases). CDR1 is SGHTA and CDR2 is FQGNSA in the germline V gene. This CDR3 contains 15 residues. Trimming pared 1 base from V and 4 bases from J, leaving 11 bases between. The CDR3 loop is CASSLGAGQYNEQFF. The CDR3 nucleotides are TGTGCCAGCAGCTTAGGGGCGGGACAGTACAATGAGCAGTTCTTC.

This clonotype was observed a few times. The genes are TRBV7-6 and TRBJ1-1; D remains ambiguous. V lost 5 bases to trimming and J lost 2 bases, with 12 bases between them. The length of the CDR3 is 14 residues. The germline gives CDR1 SGHVS, CDR2 FNYEAQ. The CDR3 region is CASSPDAGNTEAFF. CDR3 nucleotide sequence: TGTGCCAGCAGCCCGGACGCCGGAAACACTGAAGCTTTCTTT.

With respect to this clonotype: Just one base apart from a much larger clone, this may be a read error. J is TRBJ2-1 and V is TRBV7-9, with D perhaps matching TRBD1 (5 bases). The germline gives CDR1 SEHNR, CDR2 FQNEAQ (reference sequence). The CDR3 runs 12 residues. As DNA, the CDR3 is TGTGCCTGCAGCTTCAGGGATAATGAGCAGTTCTTC. Translation gives CACSFRDNEQFF. The entire variable domain, with the rest obtained from reference TRBV7-9 and TRBJ2-1, is as follows: DTGVSQNPRHKITKRGQNVTFRCDPISEHNRLYWYRQTLGQGPEFLTYFQNEAQLEKSRLLSDRFSAERPKGSFSTLEIQRTEQGDSAMYLCACSFRDNEQFFGPGTRLTVL.

A few counts support this clonotype. V usage is TRBV6-5 and J usage is TRBJ1-1; 8 positions agree with TRBD1. The germline V gene has CDR1 MNHEY and CDR2 SVGAGI. Germline trimming cut 3 bases from V and 6 bases from J; bases unmatched to any gene: 12. The CDR3 consists of 16 residues. CDR3 protein: CASSYYSEGTGSEAFF. The CDR3 DNA follows: TGTGCCAGCAGTTATTACTCGGAGGGGACAGGATCTGAAGCTTTCTTT.

The CDR3 sequence: CASSYSLLLVRYNEQFF. CDR3 nucleotide sequence: TGTGCCAGCAGTTACTCTCTCCTACTAGTAAGATACAATGAGCAGTTCTTC. The chain combines TRBV6-2 or TRBV6-3 with TRBJ2-1; perhaps TRBD2 as D (5 bases). Between the trimmed V and J ends, which lost 0 bases and 4 bases, there was a span of 16 bases. The germline V gene has CDR1 MNHEY and CDR2 SVGEGT. This CDR3 is built from 17 residues.

This rearrangement joins TRBV10-3 to TRBJ1-2; D may be TRBD1 (5 bases). This CDR3 comprises 14 residues. V lost 3 bases to trimming and J lost 4 bases, with 12 bases between them. Germline loops: CDR1 ENHRY, CDR2 SYGVKD. Here the CDR3 DNA reads TGTGCCATCAGTGAACCGGGGGAGAGCTATGGCTACACCTTC. Translation gives CAISEPGESYGYTF.

The chain recombines TRBV7-9 with TRBJ2-1; 10 bases are shared with TRBD1. Per germline, CDR1 SEHNR and CDR2 FQNEAQ (reference sequence). This CDR3 is built from 16 residues. V shed 3 bases, J shed 7 bases, and the junction held 9 bases outside the gene matches. The CDR3 DNA follows: TGTGCCAGCAGCTTGGCCCGACAGGGGGCGGGAAATGAGCAGTTCTTC. It is translated as CASSLARQGAGNEQFF. The whole variable domain, filled in from reference TRBV7-9 and TRBJ2-1, reads DTGVSQNPRHKITKRGQNVTFRCDPISEHNRLYWYRQTLGQGPEFLTYFQNEAQLEKSRLLSDRFSAERPKGSFSTLEIQRTEQGDSAMYLCASSLARQGAGNEQFFGPGTRLTVL.

The V gene is TRBV7-3, the J gene TRBJ2-7; perhaps TRBD1 as D (6 bases). The germline V gene has CDR1 SGHTA and CDR2 FQGTGA. The CDR3 runs 13 residues. V lost 5 bases to trimming and J lost 7 bases, with 15 bases between them. The CDR3, as DNA: TGTGCCAGCAGCACGGACAGCTCCCTAGAGCAGTACGTC. It codes for CASSTDSSLEQYV.

The rearrangement uses TRBV28 and TRBJ2-3; D is undetermined. The CDR3 spans 14 residues. Germline V lookup: CDR1 MDHEN, CDR2 SYDVKM. Trimming took off 6 bases at V and 1 base at J, with 11 bases between the two ends. As DNA, the CDR3 is TGTGCCAGCAGCCATTACTGCGGCACAGATACGCAGTATTTT. It is translated as CASSHYCGTDTQYF.

This clonotype was observed a handful of times. The chain links TRBV24-1 to TRBJ2-4; 7 nucleotides align to TRBD1. With V trimmed by 4 bases and J by 0 bases, 5 bases remained unmatched. Per the germline V gene, CDR1 is KGHDR and CDR2 is SFDVKD. The CDR3 is 16 amino acids. The CDR3 region is CATSETGQLAKNIQYF. The DNA of the CDR3 is TGTGCCACCAGTGAAACGGGACAGCTAGCCAAAAACATTCAGTACTTC.

This clonotype came up a few times. The CDR3 loop is CATSDWQGETQYF. CDR3 sequence (DNA): TGTGCCACCAGTGATTGGCAGGGAGAGACCCAGTACTTC. The V gene is TRBV24-1, the J gene TRBJ2-5, with D possibly matching TRBD1 (5 bases). Germline-derived CDR1 and CDR2 are KGHDR and SFDVKD. With 2 bases removed from V and 4 bases from J, the gap between germline ends came to 7 bases. This CDR3 is built from 13 residues.

The chain uses TRBV10-3 and TRBJ1-5; 7 positions match TRBD1. Germline lookup yields CDR1 ENHRY and CDR2 SYGVKD. The CDR3 length is 14 residues. Trimming at V came to 6 bases and at J to 1 base, leaving 3 bases not matched to a gene. CDR3 amino acids: CAIREGQSNQPQHF. CDR3 sequence (DNA): TGTGCCATCAGAGAGGGACAGAGCAATCAGCCCCAGCATTTT.

Concerning this clonotype: This may be a read error: a much more frequent sequence differs by one nucleotide. The gene calls are TRBV7-8 and TRBJ1-1; the match to TRBD1 covers 7 bases. The CDR3 runs to 14 residues. In germline, CDR1 is SGHVS, CDR2 FQNEAQ. V shed 5 bases and J 4 bases; nucleotides not matched to a gene: 7. In DNA form, the CDR3 reads TGTGCCAGCAGCGAAGACAGGGCGGTCACTGAAGCTTTCTTT. It codes for CASSEDRAVTEAFF.

This CDR3 reads CASSSTSGTSGYEQYF. In nucleotides, the CDR3 is TGTGCCAGCAGCTCGACCTCCGGGACTAGCGGCTATGAGCAGTACTTC. The chain uses TRBV7-9 and TRBJ2-7; 11 nucleotides line up with TRBD2. Germline lookup yields CDR1 SEHNR and CDR2 FQNEAQ (reference sequence). With V trimmed by 4 bases and J by 7 bases, 12 bases remained unmatched. The CDR3 sequence is 16 residues long. The full variable domain, its missing parts supplied by reference TRBV7-9 and TRBJ2-7, is DTGVSQNPRHKITKRGQNVTFRCDPISEHNRLYWYRQTLGQGPEFLTYFQNEAQLEKSRLLSDRFSAERPKGSFSTLEIQRTEQGDSAMYLCASSSTSGTSGYEQYFGPGTRLTVT.

The rearrangement joins TRBV27 to TRBJ2-3; 7 positions match TRBD1. The CDR3 totals 17 residues. V trimming: 6 bases; J trimming: 3 bases; junction bases outside the gene matches: 15. Germline V CDR1 and CDR2: MNHEY, SMNVEV (reference sequence). The CDR3 region has the DNA TGTGCCAGCAGCCTCTTTTTCGGACAGGATTTGACAGATACGCAGTATTTT. Protein: CASSLFFGQDLTDTQYF.

This clonotype was seen more than once but under ten times. The chain links TRBV7-6 to TRBJ2-3, with 9 bases matching TRBD1. There are 13 residues in the CDR3. The junction had 8 bases not matched to a gene; V was cut back by 5 bases and J by 11 bases. CDR1 and CDR2 (germline): SGHVS, FNYEAQ. CDR3 sequence: CASSPEGQGMQYF. The CDR3 DNA reads TGTGCCAGCAGCCCCGAGGGACAGGGAATGCAGTATTTT.

This clonotype was seen a handful of times. The chain employs TRBV29-1 and TRBJ1-2, with 7 bases identical to TRBD1. Germline V lookup: CDR1 SQVTM, CDR2 ANQGSEA. The CDR3 spans 16 residues. With V trimmed by 5 bases and J by 5 bases, 17 bases remained unmatched. The CDR3 bases are TGCAGCGTTCGAAAGGAAGCAGGGGGACGTCTTTATGGCTACACCTTC. This sequence encodes CSVRKEAGGRLYGYTF.

The chain couples TRBV9 to TRBJ1-2, with a tentative D call TRBD1 (6 bases). This CDR3 spans 17 amino acids. Per germline, CDR1 SGDLS and CDR2 YYNGEE. With 4 bases removed from V and 0 bases from J, the gap between germline ends came to 19 bases. The CDR3 loop reads CASSSSEGTRANYGYTF. As DNA, the CDR3 is TGTGCCAGCAGCTCGTCGGAGGGGACAAGAGCTAACTATGGCTACACCTTC.

This clonotype has at least ten counts. CDR3 coding DNA: TGTGCCAGCAGCTTAATCGGACTAGAAACCGATACGCAGTATTTT. Amino acid sequence: CASSLIGLETDTQYF. The gene calls are TRBV7-6 and TRBJ2-3, with 7 bases lining up with TRBD2. CDR1 and CDR2 (germline): SGHVS, FNYEAQ. The CDR3 totals 15 residues. Unmatched junction bases numbered 8, after V lost 2 bases and J lost 6 bases.

Only a few counts were recorded for this clonotype. The rearrangement links TRBV7-3 to TRBJ1-3; 7 nucleotides line up with TRBD1. CDR3 length: 14 amino acids. The J segment lost 4 bases and the V segment lost 6 bases, leaving 6 bases of the junction unmatched. Per germline, CDR1 SGHTA and CDR2 FQGTGA. CDR3 in DNA: TGTGCCAGCAGATACAGGGGTGGAGGAAACACCATATATTTT. Its translation: CASRYRGGGNTIYF.

The table lists this clonotype with a few counts. CDR3 sequence (DNA): TGTGCCAGCAGCGTAGAGGCAGGGAACATTTTCTCTGGGGCCAACGTCCTGACTTTC. Amino acids: CASSVEAGNIFSGANVLTF. The V gene is TRBV9, the J gene TRBJ2-6; weak D call: TRBD1 (5 bases). Trimming removed 0 bases at V and 0 bases at J, with 16 bases between. CDR3 length equals 19 residues. Looked up from germline, CDR1 is SGDLS and CDR2 is YYNGEE.

The chain links TRBV4-3 to TRBJ1-5; a possible D gene is TRBD1 (5 bases). CDR3 length equals 16 residues. Trimming removed 2 bases at V and 3 bases at J, with 14 bases between. From germline, CDR1 is LGHNA and CDR2 YSLEER. CDR3 amino acids: CASSQYPEGSNQPQHF. In nucleotides, the CDR3 is TGCGCCAGCAGCCAATATCCGGAGGGGTCCAATCAGCCCCAGCATTTT.

This clonotype was counted between two and nine times. An end of the junction differs from the germline gene, which may be a read error. The rearrangement joins TRBV7-7 to TRBJ2-1; 8 bases match TRBD2. In germline, CDR1 is SSHAT, CDR2 FNYEAQ (reference sequence). CDR3 size: 13 residues. The CDR3 sequence is CASSLAGSFEQFF. The DNA for the CDR3 is TGTGCTAGCAGCTTAGCGGGGAGCTTTGAGCAGTTCTTC. The full variable domain, with the rest looked up from reference TRBV7-7 and TRBJ2-1, is GAGVSQSPRYKVTKRGQDVTLRCDPISSHATLYWYQQALGQGPEFLTYFNYEAQPDKSGLPSDRFSAERPEGSISTLTIQRTEQRDSAMYRCASSLAGSFEQFFGPGTRLTVL.

The chain joins TRBV19 to TRBJ2-4, with 9 bases that match TRBD1. V lost 3 bases to trimming and J lost 5 bases; unmatched junction nucleotides: 2. Germline V gives CDR1 LNHDA, CDR2 SQIVND (reference sequence). This CDR3 comprises 14 residues. The CDR3 DNA is TGTGCCAGTAGTATGGGACAGGGTGAAAACATTCAGTACTTC. This translates into CASSMGQGENIQYF.